This TCR beta chain originates from a study of control samples from healthy donors and cancer patients. Data came from immunoSEQ multiplex PCR; TCRdb stores just in-frame clones and leaves some out. Among about 130,000 clones listed, roughly 88% were seen once. The germline gives CDR1 LGHDT, CDR2 YNNKEL (reference sequence). Trimming cost V 3 bases and J 11 bases, with 10 bases left between them. The CDR3 runs 11 residues. The sequence was obtained from a man aged 50 to 60 in good health. This chain joins TRBV3-1 (or the pseudogene TRBV3-2) and TRBJ1-1; no definite D call. The sequencing input was blood. The CDR3 DNA reads as TGTGCCAGCAGCCAGTCAGCCCGGGCTTTCTTT. Its translation: CASSQSARAFF.